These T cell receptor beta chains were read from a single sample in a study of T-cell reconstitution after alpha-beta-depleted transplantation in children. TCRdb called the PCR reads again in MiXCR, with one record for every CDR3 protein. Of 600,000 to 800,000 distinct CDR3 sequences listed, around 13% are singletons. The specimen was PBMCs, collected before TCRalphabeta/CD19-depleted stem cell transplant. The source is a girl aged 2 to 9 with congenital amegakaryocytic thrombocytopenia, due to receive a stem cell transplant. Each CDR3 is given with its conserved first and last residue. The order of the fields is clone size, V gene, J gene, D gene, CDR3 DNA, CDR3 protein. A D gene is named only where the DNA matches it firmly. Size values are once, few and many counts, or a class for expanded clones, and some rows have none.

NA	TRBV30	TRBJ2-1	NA	TGTGCCTGGAGTGTTCTAGTTCACAATGAGCAGTTCTTC	CAWSVLVHNEQFF
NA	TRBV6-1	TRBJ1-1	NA	TGTGCCAGCCGTAAACAGGTTAAGAACACTGAAGCTTTCTTT	CASRKQVKNTEAFF
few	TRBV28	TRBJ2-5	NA	TGTGCCACCACGACCGCCCGGACCCAGTACTTC	CATTTARTQYF
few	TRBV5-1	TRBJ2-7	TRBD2	TGCGCCAGCAGCTTTGGACTAGCGGGAGGTGCCTACGAGCAGTACTTC	CASSFGLAGGAYEQYF
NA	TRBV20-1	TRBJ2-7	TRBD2	TGCAGTGCTACCTGGGCGGGGGAAGCGGCTGGCGAGCAGTACTTC	CSATWAGEAAGEQYF
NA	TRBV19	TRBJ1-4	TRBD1	TGTGCCAGTAGTATAGAAGGGGGCGCCGAAAAACTGTTTTTT	CASSIEGGAEKLFF
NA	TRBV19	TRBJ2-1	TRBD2	TGTGCCAGTAGTCTCATCCCCCTGATCCTAGCGGGGAACAATGAGCAGTTCTTC	CASSLIPLILAGNNEQFF
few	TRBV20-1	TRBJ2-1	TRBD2	TGCTGTGCTAGAGACAAACCCGGGACTAGCGGGAGCGGTGAGCAGTTCTTC	CCARDKPGTSGSGEQFF
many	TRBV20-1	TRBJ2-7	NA	TGCAGTGCTAGCGGACGGATCCCTTACGAGCAGTACTTC	CSASGRIPYEQYF
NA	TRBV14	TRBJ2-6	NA	TGTGCCAGCAGGAGTGGTCGAGACTCTGGGGCCAACGTCCTGACTTTC	CASRSGRDSGANVLTF
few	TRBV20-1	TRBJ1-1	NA	TGCAGTGCTAGATCGGGGGTCACTGAAGCTTTCTTT	CSARSGVTEAFF
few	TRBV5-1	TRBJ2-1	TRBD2	TGCGCCAGCAGCTTGGCCGGGAGCGGGAGTGACAATGAGCAGTTCTTC	CASSLAGSGSDNEQFF
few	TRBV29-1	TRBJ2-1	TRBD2	TGCAGCGCTGCAGGGCAGGGACTAGGGAATGAGCAGTTCTTC	CSAAGQGLGNEQFF
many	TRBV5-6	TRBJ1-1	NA	TGTGCCAGCAGCATACAGGGTCGAGGTATTTGGACTGAAGCTTTCTTT	CASSIQGRGIWTEAFF
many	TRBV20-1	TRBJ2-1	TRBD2	TGCAGTGCTAAAATACAGCGGACTAGTGACGACAATGAGCAGTTCTTC	CSAKIQRTSDDNEQFF
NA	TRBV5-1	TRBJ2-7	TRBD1	TGCGCCAGCAGCGTGGGACAGGGGGCTTCCTACGAGCAGTACTTC	CASSVGQGASYEQYF
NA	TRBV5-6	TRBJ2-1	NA	TGTGCCAGCAGTTTGGGACGGGAGAATGAGCAGTTCTTC	CASSLGRENEQFF
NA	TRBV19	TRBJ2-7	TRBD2	TGTGCCAGTAGTATGGGACTAGCGGCCTACGAGCAGTACTTC	CASSMGLAAYEQYF
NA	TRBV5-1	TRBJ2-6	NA	TGCGCCAGCACCACCCGAACCTCAGACGGAATTAGCTCTGGGGCCAACGTCCTGACTTTC	CASTTRTSDGISSGANVLTF
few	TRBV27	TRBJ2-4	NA	TGTGCCAGCAGTCCCGGGACACCCAAAAACATTCAGTACTTC	CASSPGTPKNIQYF
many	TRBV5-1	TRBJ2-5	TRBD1	TGCGCCAGCGGTCCGACAGGGCCTCAAGAGACCCAGTACTTC	CASGPTGPQETQYF
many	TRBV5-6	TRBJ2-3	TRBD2	TGTGCCAGCAGCCTAGCGGGCACCACAGATACGCAGTATTTT	CASSLAGTTDTQYF
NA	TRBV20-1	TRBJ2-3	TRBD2	TGCAGTGCTACACCGGGACTAGCGGGGGGCTGGGGCACAGATACGCAGTATTTT	CSATPGLAGGWGTDTQYF
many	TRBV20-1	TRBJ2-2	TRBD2	TGCAGTGCCCGGGGACTAGCGGAGTCCGGGGAGCTGTTTTTT	CSARGLAESGELFF
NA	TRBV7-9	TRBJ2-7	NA	TGTGCCAGCAGCTTACCCGGGACGAACTACGAGCAGTACTTC	CASSLPGTNYEQYF
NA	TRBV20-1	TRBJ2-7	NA	TGCAGTGCCCGCTCAAAGACCCAGGGGTACTACGAGCAGTACTTC	CSARSKTQGYYEQYF